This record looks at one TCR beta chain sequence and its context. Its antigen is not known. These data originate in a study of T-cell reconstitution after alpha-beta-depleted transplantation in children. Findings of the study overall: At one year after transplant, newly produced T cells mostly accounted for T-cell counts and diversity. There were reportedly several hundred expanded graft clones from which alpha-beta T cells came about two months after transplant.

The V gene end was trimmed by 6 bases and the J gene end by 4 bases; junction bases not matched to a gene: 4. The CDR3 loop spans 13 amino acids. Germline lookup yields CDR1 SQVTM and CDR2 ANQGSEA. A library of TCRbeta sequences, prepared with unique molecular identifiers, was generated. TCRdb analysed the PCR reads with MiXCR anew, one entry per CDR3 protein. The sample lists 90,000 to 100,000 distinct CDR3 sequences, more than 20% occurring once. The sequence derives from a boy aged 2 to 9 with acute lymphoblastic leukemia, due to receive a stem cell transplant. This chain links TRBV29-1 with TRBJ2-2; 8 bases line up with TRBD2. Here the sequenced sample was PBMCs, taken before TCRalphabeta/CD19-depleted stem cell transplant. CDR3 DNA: TGCAGCGTCTCCCGGGGGGGCACCGGGGAGCTGTTTTTT. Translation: CSVSRGGTGELFF.